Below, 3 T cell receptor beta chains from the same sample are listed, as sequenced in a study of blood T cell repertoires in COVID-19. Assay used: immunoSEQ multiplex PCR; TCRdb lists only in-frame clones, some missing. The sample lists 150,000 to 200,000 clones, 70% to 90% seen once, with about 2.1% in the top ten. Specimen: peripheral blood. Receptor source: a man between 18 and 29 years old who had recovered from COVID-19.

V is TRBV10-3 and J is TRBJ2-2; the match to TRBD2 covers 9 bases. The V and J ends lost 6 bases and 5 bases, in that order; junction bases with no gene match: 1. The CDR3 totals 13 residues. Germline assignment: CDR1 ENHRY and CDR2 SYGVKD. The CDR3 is CAIRAGGTGELFF. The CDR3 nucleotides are TGTGCCATCAGGGCGGGAGGGACCGGGGAGCTGTTTTTT.

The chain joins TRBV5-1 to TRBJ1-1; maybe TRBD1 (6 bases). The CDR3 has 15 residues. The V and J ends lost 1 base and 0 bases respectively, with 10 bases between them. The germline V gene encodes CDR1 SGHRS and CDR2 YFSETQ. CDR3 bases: TGCGCCAGCAGCTTGAGCGGACAGCTGAACACTGAAGCTTTCTTT. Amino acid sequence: CASSLSGQLNTEAFF.

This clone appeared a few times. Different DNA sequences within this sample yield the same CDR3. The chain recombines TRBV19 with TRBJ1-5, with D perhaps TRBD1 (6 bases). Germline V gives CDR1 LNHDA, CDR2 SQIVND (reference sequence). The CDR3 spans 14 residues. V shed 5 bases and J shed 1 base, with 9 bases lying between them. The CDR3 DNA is TGTGCCAGTAGTCCGCAGGGGAGCAATCAGCCCCAGCATTTT. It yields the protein CASSPQGSNQPQHF.